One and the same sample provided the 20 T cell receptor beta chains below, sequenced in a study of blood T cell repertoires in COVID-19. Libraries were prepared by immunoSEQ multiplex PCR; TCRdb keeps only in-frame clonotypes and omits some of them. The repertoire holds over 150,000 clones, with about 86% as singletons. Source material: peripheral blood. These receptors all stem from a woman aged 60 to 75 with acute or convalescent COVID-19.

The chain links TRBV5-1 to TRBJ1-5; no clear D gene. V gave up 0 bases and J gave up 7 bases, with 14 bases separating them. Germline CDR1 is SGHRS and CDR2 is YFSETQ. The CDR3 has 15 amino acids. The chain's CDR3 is CASSLGTGSEQPQHF. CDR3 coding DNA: TGCGCCAGCAGCTTGGGGACGGGGTCAGAACAGCCCCAGCATTTT.

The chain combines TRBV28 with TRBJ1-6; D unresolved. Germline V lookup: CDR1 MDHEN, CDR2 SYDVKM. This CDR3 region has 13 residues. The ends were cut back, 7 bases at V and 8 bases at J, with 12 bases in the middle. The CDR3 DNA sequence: TGTGCCAGCATCTCAGGAGGCCATTCACCCCTCCACTTT. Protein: CASISGGHSPLHF.

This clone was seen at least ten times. The CDR3 loop reads CASSSRGGTGYTF. The DNA for the CDR3 is TGTGCCAGCAGTTCGAGAGGGGGCACTGGCTACACCTTC. The chain employs TRBV6-2 or TRBV6-3 and TRBJ1-2; 7 bases agree with TRBD1. Germline assignment: CDR1 MNHEY and CDR2 SVGEGT. J lost 7 bases, V lost 4 bases, and 6 bases had no gene match. This CDR3 is 13 amino acids long.

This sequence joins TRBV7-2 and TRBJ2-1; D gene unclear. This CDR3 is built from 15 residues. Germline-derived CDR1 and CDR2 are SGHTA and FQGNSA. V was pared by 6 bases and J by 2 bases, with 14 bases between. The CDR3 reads CASRMGTITYNEQFF. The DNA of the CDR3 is TGTGCCAGCAGAATGGGCACCATCACCTACAATGAGCAGTTCTTC.

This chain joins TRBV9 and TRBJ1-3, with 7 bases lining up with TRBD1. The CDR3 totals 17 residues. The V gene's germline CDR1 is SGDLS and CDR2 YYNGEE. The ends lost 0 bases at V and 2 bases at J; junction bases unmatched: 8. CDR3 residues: CASSVAVGTGAGNTIYF. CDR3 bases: TGTGCCAGCAGCGTAGCGGTGGGAACAGGGGCTGGAAACACCATATATTTT.

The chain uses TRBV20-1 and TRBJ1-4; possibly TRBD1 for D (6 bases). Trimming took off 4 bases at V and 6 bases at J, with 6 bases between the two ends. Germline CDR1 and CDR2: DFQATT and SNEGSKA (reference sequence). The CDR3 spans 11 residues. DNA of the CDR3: TGCAGTGCTACAGGGGATGAAAAACTGTTTTTT. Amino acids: CSATGDEKLFF.

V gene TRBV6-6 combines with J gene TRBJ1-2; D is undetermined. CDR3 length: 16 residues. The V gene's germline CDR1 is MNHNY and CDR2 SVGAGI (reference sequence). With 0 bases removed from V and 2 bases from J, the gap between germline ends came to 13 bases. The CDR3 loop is CASSYSTLRHNYGYTF. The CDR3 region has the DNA TGTGCCAGCAGTTACTCGACCCTTCGACACAACTATGGCTACACCTTC.

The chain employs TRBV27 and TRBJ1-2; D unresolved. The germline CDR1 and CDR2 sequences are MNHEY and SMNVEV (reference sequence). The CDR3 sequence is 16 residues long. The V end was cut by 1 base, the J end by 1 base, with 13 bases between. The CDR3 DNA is TGTGCCAGCAGTTTATACGGAACAGTAGATAACTATGGCTACACCTTC. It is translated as CASSLYGTVDNYGYTF.

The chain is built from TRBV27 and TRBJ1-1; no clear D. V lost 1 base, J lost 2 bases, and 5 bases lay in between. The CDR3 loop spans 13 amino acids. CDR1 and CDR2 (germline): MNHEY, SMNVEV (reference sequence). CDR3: CASSLLLNTEAFF. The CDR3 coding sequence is TGTGCCAGCAGTTTATTGCTAAACACTGAAGCTTTCTTT.

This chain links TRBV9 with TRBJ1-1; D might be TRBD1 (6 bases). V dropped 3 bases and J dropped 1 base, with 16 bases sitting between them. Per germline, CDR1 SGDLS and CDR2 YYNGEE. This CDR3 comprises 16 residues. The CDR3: CASSGESQQGNTEAFF. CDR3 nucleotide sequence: TGTGCCAGCAGCGGCGAGTCCCAACAGGGGAACACTGAAGCTTTCTTT. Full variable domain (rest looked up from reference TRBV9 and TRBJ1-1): DSGVTQTPKHLITATGQRVTLRCSPRSGDLSVYWYQQSLDQGLQFLIQYYNGEERAKGNILERFSAQQFPDLHSELNLSSLELGDSALYFCASSGESQQGNTEAFFGQGTRLTVV.

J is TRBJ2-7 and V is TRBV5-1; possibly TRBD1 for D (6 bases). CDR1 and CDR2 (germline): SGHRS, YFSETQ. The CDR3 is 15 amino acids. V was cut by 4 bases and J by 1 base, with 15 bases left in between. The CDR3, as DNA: TGCGCCAGCAGCCCTGAGGCAGGGGATTCCTACGAGCAGTACTTC. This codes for CASSPEAGDSYEQYF.

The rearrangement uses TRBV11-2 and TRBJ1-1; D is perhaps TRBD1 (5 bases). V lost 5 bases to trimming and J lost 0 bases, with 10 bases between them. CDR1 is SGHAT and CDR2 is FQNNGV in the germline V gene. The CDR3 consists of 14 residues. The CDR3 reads CASSQGVLNTEAFF. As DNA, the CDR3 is TGTGCCAGCAGCCAAGGGGTTTTGAACACTGAAGCTTTCTTT.

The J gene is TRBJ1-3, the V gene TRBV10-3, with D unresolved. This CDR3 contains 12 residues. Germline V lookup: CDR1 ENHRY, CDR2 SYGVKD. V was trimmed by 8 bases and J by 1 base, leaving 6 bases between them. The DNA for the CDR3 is TGTGCCATCTCTCGTTCTGGAAACACCATATATTTT. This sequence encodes CAISRSGNTIYF.

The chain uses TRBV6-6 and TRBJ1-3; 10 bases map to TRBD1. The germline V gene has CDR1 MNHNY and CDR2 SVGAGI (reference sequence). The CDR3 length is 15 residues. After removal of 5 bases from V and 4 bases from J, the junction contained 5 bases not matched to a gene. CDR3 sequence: CASSQTGGVGNTIYF. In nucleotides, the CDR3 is TGTGCCAGCAGTCAGACAGGGGGCGTAGGAAACACCATATATTTT.

The CDR3 nucleotides read TGTGCCAGCAGTGAAGGACAGGCGATCAATCAGCCCCAGCATTTT. Translated: CASSEGQAINQPQHF. The chain employs TRBV2 and TRBJ1-5; the D gene is possibly TRBD1 (6 bases). The length of the CDR3 is 15 residues. Germline V gives CDR1 SNHLY, CDR2 FYNNEI. Trimming took 1 base from V and 3 from J, leaving 10 bases between them.

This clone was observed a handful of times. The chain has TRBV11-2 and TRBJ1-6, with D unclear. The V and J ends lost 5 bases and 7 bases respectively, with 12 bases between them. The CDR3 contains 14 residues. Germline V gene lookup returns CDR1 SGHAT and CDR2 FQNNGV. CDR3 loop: CASSISRGNSPLHF. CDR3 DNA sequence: TGTGCCAGCAGCATTAGTAGAGGGAATTCACCCCTCCACTTT.

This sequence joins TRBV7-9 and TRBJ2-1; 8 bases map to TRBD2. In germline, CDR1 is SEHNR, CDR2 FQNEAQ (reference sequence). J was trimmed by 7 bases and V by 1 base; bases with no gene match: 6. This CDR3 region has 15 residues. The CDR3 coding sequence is TGTGCCAGCAGCTTAGACGGCGGGGGGCTAAATGAGCAGTTCTTC. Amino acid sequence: CASSLDGGGLNEQFF.

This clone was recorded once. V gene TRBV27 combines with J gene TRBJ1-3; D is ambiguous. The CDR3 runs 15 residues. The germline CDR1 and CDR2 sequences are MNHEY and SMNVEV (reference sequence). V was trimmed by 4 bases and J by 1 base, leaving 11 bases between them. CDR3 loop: CASSYGVRSGNTIYF. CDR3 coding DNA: TGTGCCAGCAGTTACGGGGTGAGGTCTGGAAACACCATATATTTT.

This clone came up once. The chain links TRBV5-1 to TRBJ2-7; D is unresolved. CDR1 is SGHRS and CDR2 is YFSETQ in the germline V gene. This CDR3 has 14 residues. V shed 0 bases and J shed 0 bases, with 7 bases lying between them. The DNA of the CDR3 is TGCGCCAGCAGCTTGGTCCCGGGCTCCTACGAGCAGTACGTC. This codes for CASSLVPGSYEQYV.

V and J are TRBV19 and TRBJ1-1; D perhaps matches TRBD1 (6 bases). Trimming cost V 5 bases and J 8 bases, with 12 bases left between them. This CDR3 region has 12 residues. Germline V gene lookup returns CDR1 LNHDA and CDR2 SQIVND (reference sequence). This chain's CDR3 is CASSPDGTEAFF. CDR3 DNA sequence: TGTGCCAGTAGTCCCGACGGGACAGAAGCTTTCTTT.